This T cell receptor (beta chain) was observed in a study of blood T cell repertoires in COVID-19 (dated by TCRdb to the early 2020s). Concerning the study at large: Samples covering the acute and convalescent phases of COVID-19 were provided by collaborators in the United States, Italy and Spain. Where available, HLA class I and class II types were taken from metadata supplied by the sample provider and were not determined by assay-based typing. The prospective study material was composed of cDNA or gDNA derived from T cells, B-cell-depleted T cells, or PBMCs. A de-identified subject ID, COVID-19 status, age in years and sex were almost always included in the sample metadata. Samples came from the ongoing ImmuneRACE study (first 160 participants) plus 1,254 subjects from 6 global collaborators. Subjects who had been exposed to COVID-19, were actively infected with it, or had recovered from it provided the deeply sampled blood TCRbeta repertoires that made up the dataset. The repertoires were released in a freely available public database meant as a resource for research on the immune response to SARS-CoV-2. What the study reported, not specific to this receptor: The quantity of clinical and demographic metadata differed by source and by participant and was supplied without curation.

Whole blood was collected in K2EDTA tubes by collaborating institutions according to the institutions' own protocols. Collaborator samples were shipped for TCRbeta analysis as frozen whole blood, isolated PBMCs, or DNA extracted from either sample type. Of note for this clone: What this receptor recognizes is not known. Base qualities are missing; no much larger clone stands one base away.

TCRbeta CDR3 regions were amplified from genomic DNA by means of the immunoSEQ Assay, a bias-controlled multiplex PCR. In the source study's methods: Nucleated cell counts per sample were estimated from amplification of reference gene primers within the assay. Sequence reads were collapsed and filtered to measure the absolute abundance of every unique TCRbeta CDR3 rearrangement. For each sample, productive Simpson clonality was calculated as the square root of Simpson's diversity index across productive rearrangements. TCRdb obtained this table from immuneACCESS and retained in-frame rearrangements with V and J assigned. These tables miss some clones; where compared with another copy, unresolved V genes account for less than half of the shortfall, and the remainder is unexplained. V and J calls and clone size are as listed in that table; D and trimming were resolved from the DNA. This sample holds about 140,000 clones; 85% to 90% were observed only once. Clones ranked in the top ten supply roughly 11% of the sample.

The germline V gene supplies CDR1 SNHLY and CDR2 FYNNEI. The cysteine opens and the phenylalanine closes a CDR3 of 15 amino acids. Only the CDR3 DNA is retained, 45 bases long and in frame from the first base. The germline ends are 14 bases apart after V is trimmed by 4 bases and J by 2 bases. The receptor comes from an elderly woman with acute or convalescent COVID-19. The source material was peripheral blood. The sequence is built from TRBV2 and TRBJ1-1; a tentative D match to TRBD1 spans 5 bases. CDR3 sequence: CASSGQGRANTEAFF. The base sequence is TGTGCCAGCAGTGGGCAGGGAAGGGCCAACACTGAAGCTTTCTTT.